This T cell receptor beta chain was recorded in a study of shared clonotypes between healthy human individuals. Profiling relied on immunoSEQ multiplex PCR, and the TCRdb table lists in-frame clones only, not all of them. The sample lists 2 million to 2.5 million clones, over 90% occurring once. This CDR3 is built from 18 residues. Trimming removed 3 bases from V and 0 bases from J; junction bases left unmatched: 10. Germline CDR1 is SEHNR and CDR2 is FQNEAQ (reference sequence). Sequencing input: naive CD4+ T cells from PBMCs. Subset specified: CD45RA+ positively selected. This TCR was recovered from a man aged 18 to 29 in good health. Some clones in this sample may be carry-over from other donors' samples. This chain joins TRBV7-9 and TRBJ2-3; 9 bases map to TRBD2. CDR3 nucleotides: TGTGCCAGCAGCTTTGGGCTTGGCGGGAGGGCGAGCACAGATACGCAGTATTTT. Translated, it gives CASSFGLGGRASTDTQYF.